This T cell receptor (beta chain) was identified in a study of lymphopenia after photon versus proton radiotherapy. Study results and limitations: After lymphocyte nadir, photon-treated repertoires showed oligoclonal expansion, especially CD8+ Temra.

Germline V CDR1 and CDR2: SGHRS, YFSETQ. Trimming removed 0 bases at V and 1 base at J, with 7 bases between. CDR3 length: 14 amino acids. TCRdb keeps only in-frame clones here, not all; method: immunoSEQ multiplex PCR. The table lists 70,000 or so clones, just under 95% of them singletons. Remarks on this clone: Antigen: not known.

The sequencing here drew on peripheral blood, taken from a patient treated with photon-based radiotherapy. The chain uses TRBV5-1 and TRBJ1-1; D gene ambiguous. The TCR sequence derives from a woman aged 35 to 49 with cholangiocarcinoma. The DNA for the CDR3 is TGCGCCAGCAGCTTGGCCGAAAGGAACACTGAAGCTTTCTTT. This sequence encodes CASSLAERNTEAFF.